These T cell receptor beta chains were read from a single sample in a study of T cell responses to AZD1222 COVID-19 vaccine. Produced via immunoSEQ multiplex PCR; TCRdb's table is partial and in-frame only. Counted here are more than 130,000 clones, about nine tenths occurring once; the ten biggest clones make up about 3.5%. Sequencing used peripheral blood, obtained on day 0 of AZD1222 vaccination. These receptor sequences come from an adult in good health. The CDR3 runs from the conserved cysteine through the conserved F or W. A D gene is named only where the DNA matches it firmly. A row's size may be missing; if present it is once, few, many or a size class.

size	D	V	J	DNA	CDR3
NA	NA	TRBV5-6	TRBJ2-5	TGTGCCAGCAGCTTGGTCCGGGCGATACAAGAGACCCAGTACTTC	CASSLVRAIQETQYF
few	NA	TRBV19	TRBJ2-3	TGTGCCAGTAGTAGGCTGGAAAGCACAGATACGCAGTATTTT	CASSRLESTDTQYF
NA	NA	TRBV18	TRBJ2-5	TGTGCCAGCTCACCACGGCTAGAGACCCAGTACTTC	CASSPRLETQYF
few	TRBD1	TRBV29-1	TRBJ1-4	TGCAGCGTTCGGACAGGGGGGGAAAAACTGTTTTTT	CSVRTGGEKLFF
NA	NA	TRBV18	TRBJ2-3	TGTGCCAGCTCACCAATTAAGACAGATACGCAGTATTTT	CASSPIKTDTQYF
NA	NA	TRBV4-2	TRBJ2-5	TGTGCCAGCAGCCGAGCAGGTCAAGAGACCCAGTACTTC	CASSRAGQETQYF
NA	TRBD2	TRBV7-2	TRBJ2-1	TGTGCCAGCACAATGGCTAGCGGGGTCCATGAGCAGTTCTTC	CASTMASGVHEQFF
NA	NA	TRBV6-1	TRBJ2-7	TGTGCCAGCAGTGAAGGGCAATTTTTTCCGGCAAGGTACGAGCAGTACTTC	CASSEGQFFPARYEQYF
NA	TRBD1	TRBV6-1	TRBJ1-2	TGTGCCAGCAGACCGACAGGGAACTATGGCTACACCTTC	CASRPTGNYGYTF
NA	NA	TRBV10-3	TRBJ2-1	TGTGCCATCAGTGGGGGGGTAGGGTACAATGAGCAGTTCTTC	CAISGGVGYNEQFF
NA	TRBD2	TRBV6-1	TRBJ2-7	TGTGCCACAGCGGGGGGCTACGAGCAGTACTTC	CATAGGYEQYF
NA	TRBD2	TRBV19	TRBJ2-3	TGTGCCAGTACTCCGGGAGAGCGGGGTACGCAGTATTTT	CASTPGERGTQYF
NA	TRBD1	TRBV15	TRBJ2-7	TGTGCCACCAGCAGAGATCGGGACAGGGGCCTGCAGTACTTC	CATSRDRDRGLQYF
NA	NA	TRBV19	TRBJ1-2	TGTGCCAGTAATCTCGCACAGGGTTGGGCTAACTATGGCTACACCTTC	CASNLAQGWANYGYTF
few	TRBD1	TRBV19	TRBJ1-4	TGTGCCAGTAGTATAGGAACGGGACAGGGTTATGAAAAACTGTTTTTT	CASSIGTGQGYEKLFF
NA	TRBD1	TRBV27	TRBJ1-2	TGTGCCAGCAGTTTGGTACAGGGGGGCTATGGCTACACCTTC	CASSLVQGGYGYTF
NA	TRBD2	TRBV6-5	TRBJ2-7	TGTGCCAGCAGTCGGACTAGCGCCGAGGGGTACGAGCAGTACTTC	CASSRTSAEGYEQYF
NA	NA	TRBV27	TRBJ2-1	TGTGCCAGCAGCACAAGCAACTACAATGAGCAGTTCTTC	CASSTSNYNEQFF
NA	NA	TRBV7-2	TRBJ2-7	TGTGCCAGCAGCTTCTTTCGGCTTTTATTCCACGAGCAGTACTTC	CASSFFRLLFHEQYF
few	NA	TRBV5-1	TRBJ2-7	TGCGCCAGCAGCCTCTGGACGTCCTACGAGCAGTACTTC	CASSLWTSYEQYF
few	NA	TRBV25-1	TRBJ2-1	TGTGCCAGCAGTACTCGACGGGCTAACAATGAGCAGTTCTTC	CASSTRRANNEQFF
once	NA	TRBV11-3	TRBJ1-1	TGTGCCAGCAGCTTAGAGGTTGACAGTGAAGCTTTCTTT	CASSLEVDSEAFF
NA	NA	TRBV4-2	TRBJ2-7	TGTGCCAGCAGCCAAGATTTAAGGGCAGGGTACGAGCAGTACTTC	CASSQDLRAGYEQYF
NA	NA	TRBV25-1	TRBJ1-4	TGTGCCAGCAGTACGACTAAAACAGGGAATGAAAAACTGTTTTTT	CASSTTKTGNEKLFF
NA	NA	TRBV11-1	TRBJ2-3	TGTGCCAGCAGCTTAGTCCGCCGGCCCGCTGCAGATACGCAGTATTTT	CASSLVRRPAADTQYF
NA	NA	TRBV7-9	TRBJ1-6	TGTGCCAGCAGCTTAGACAGGAGCTCCTATAATTCACCCCTCCACTTT	CASSLDRSSYNSPLHF
NA	TRBD2	TRBV19	TRBJ2-3	TGTGCCAGTAGTCCGGGAGGGGGGCGAAATACGCAGTATTTT	CASSPGGGRNTQYF
NA	NA	TRBV20-1	TRBJ2-1	TGCAGTGGGGGGTGGCTGAAGGAGCAGTTCTTC	CSGGWLKEQFF
NA	NA	TRBV11-3	TRBJ1-1	TGTGCCAGCAGCTCCCGTGTCCTGAACACTGAAGCTTTCTTT	CASSSRVLNTEAFF
NA	TRBD2	TRBV7-8	TRBJ2-1	TGTGCCAGCAGCTTAAGGCTTGCGGCGGGGGGGCCCTACAATGAGCAGTTCTTC	CASSLRLAAGGPYNEQFF
NA	TRBD2	TRBV2	TRBJ2-1	TGTGCCAGCACCCAGGGGACTAGCGGGAGGGCAACGTACAATGAGCAGTTCTTC	CASTQGTSGRATYNEQFF
NA	NA	TRBV9	TRBJ2-2	TGTGCCAGCAGCGCCTTTACAAACACCGGGGAGCTGTTTTTT	CASSAFTNTGELFF
NA	NA	TRBV5-3	TRBJ2-2	TGTGCCAGAAGCTCAACAGGGTCCGGGGAGCTGTTTTTT	CARSSTGSGELFF
NA	NA	TRBV7-2	TRBJ2-7	TGTGCCAGCAGCCCATCCTACGAGCAGTACTTC	CASSPSYEQYF
few	NA	TRBV7-9	TRBJ1-2	TGTGCCAGCAGCCTCCTCCTCGGGGTCTATGGCTACACCTTC	CASSLLLGVYGYTF
NA	TRBD2	TRBV5-4	TRBJ2-1	TGTGCCAGCAGCCCCGGGACTAGCGGACGCTCCTACAATGAGCAGTTCTTC	CASSPGTSGRSYNEQFF
NA	NA	TRBV5-1	TRBJ2-5	TGCGCCAGCAGCTGGCCGGGACAAGGGCGGGAGACCCAGTACTTC	CASSWPGQGRETQYF
NA	TRBD2	TRBV11-1	TRBJ2-1	TGTGCCAGCAGCCCTCTAGCGGGGGCGGAGTACAATGAGCAGTTCTTC	CASSPLAGAEYNEQFF
NA	NA	TRBV5-1	TRBJ1-6	TGCGCCAGCAGCTTGGCCGGAAGGTCACCCCTCCACTTT	CASSLAGRSPLHF
once	NA	TRBV7-2	TRBJ2-5	TGTGCCAGCAGCTTAAGGTCCGGGTTGAAAGAGACCCAGTACTTC	CASSLRSGLKETQYF
NA	TRBD2	TRBV6-5	TRBJ2-7	TGTGCCAGCAGCCTAGCCGGGGGGGGCCTCGAGCAGTACTTC	CASSLAGGGLEQYF